What follows describes a single T cell receptor (beta chain). In the original processing: Amplification with reference gene primers provided the estimates of nucleated cell counts. Clones were read by immunoSEQ multiplex PCR, and TCRdb kept only the in-frame ones, dropping some. V and J calls and clone size are as listed in that table; D and trimming were resolved from the DNA. This sample has 130,000 to 150,000 clones, with about nine tenths found just once. The V and J ends lost 6 bases and 3 bases, in that order; junction bases with no gene match: 8. The CDR3 contains 14 residues. Germline V lookup: CDR1 LNHDA, CDR2 SQIVND (reference sequence). The sample is drawn from a study of blood T cell repertoires in COVID-19. Overall study context: Both acute and convalescent COVID-19 samples were obtained from the United States, Italy and Spain. Sources were T cells, B-cell-depleted T cells, or PBMCs; the material itself was cDNA or gDNA.

Sequenced: peripheral blood. V and J are TRBV19 and TRBJ2-7, with TRBD1 matching over 7 bases. The origin of this receptor is a human donor in a cohort sampled during active COVID-19. CDR3 DNA sequence: TGTGCCAGTAGCCCGACAGGGCCGGTCTACGAGCAGTACTTC. It yields the protein CASSPTGPVYEQYF.